This TCR beta chain was sequenced for a study of T cell clones after liver transplantation. Looking at the study overall: Immunosuppression withdrawal was tried within 2 years after liver transplantation in this trial.

CDR1 and CDR2 (germline): MNHEY, SVGAGI. The CDR3 length is 15 residues. Trimming took 5 bases from V and 6 from J; bases not matched to a gene: 7. Comment on this clone: Its antigen is as yet unknown.

Clones were read by immunoSEQ multiplex PCR, and TCRdb kept only the in-frame ones, dropping some. In the table there are 60,000 or so clones, 60% to 80% of which are singletons. Points from the study as a whole: Rather than being deleted, graft donor-reactive T cells may have moved into the graft.

The chain couples TRBV6-5 to TRBJ2-1; 10 nucleotides line up with TRBD2. The clonotype comes from a human patient who received a liver transplant. The graft donor may account for some of the T cells. The sample in question was CD4+ T cells from blood, obtained at the 22-month timepoint. The CDR3 region has the DNA TGTGCCAGCAGTACCGACTTAGCGGGGGGCAATGAGCAGTTCTTC. This encodes CASSTDLAGGNEQFF.